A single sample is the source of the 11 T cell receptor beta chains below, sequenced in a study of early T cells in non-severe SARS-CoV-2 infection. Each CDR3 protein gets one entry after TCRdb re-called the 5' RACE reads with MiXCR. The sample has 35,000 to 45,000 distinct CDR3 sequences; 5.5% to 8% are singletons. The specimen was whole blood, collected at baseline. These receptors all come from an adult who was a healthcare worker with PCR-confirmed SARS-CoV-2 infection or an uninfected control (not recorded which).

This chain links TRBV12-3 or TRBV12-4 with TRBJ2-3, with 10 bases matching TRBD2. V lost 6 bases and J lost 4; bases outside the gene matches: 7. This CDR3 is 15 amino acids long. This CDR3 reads CASRTGTSDADTQYF. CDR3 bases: TGTGCCAGCAGGACCGGGACTAGCGACGCAGATACGCAGTATTTT.

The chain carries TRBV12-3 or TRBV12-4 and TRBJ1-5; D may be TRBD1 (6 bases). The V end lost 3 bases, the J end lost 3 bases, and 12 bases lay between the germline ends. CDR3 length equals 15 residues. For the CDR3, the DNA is TGTGCCAGCAGTTTTAACAGGGACATCAATCAGCCCCAGCATTTT. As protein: CASSFNRDINQPQHF.

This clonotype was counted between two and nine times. The CDR3 loop is CASRQGSDTQYF. DNA for the CDR3: TGTGCCAGTCGACAGGGTTCAGATACGCAGTATTTT. V usage is TRBV19 and J usage is TRBJ2-3, with TRBD1 matching 7 bases. CDR1 and CDR2 from the germline V gene are LNHDA and SQIVND (reference sequence). V lost 8 bases, J lost 4 bases, and 3 bases stayed unmatched. CDR3 length equals 12 residues.

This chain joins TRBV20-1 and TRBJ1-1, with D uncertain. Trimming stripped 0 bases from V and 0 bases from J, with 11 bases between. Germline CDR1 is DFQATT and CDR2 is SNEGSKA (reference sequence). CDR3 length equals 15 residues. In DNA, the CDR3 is TGCAGTGCTAGAGATCCTCGGAACCTGAACACTGAAGCTTTCTTT. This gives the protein CSARDPRNLNTEAFF.

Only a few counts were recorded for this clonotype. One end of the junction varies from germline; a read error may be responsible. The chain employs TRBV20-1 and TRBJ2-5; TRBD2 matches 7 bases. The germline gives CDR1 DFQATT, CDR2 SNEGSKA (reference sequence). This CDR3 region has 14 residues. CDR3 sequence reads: CSAGEAGRQETQYF. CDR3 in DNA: TGCAGTGCTGGAGAAGCGGGACGACAAGAGACCCAGTACTTC.

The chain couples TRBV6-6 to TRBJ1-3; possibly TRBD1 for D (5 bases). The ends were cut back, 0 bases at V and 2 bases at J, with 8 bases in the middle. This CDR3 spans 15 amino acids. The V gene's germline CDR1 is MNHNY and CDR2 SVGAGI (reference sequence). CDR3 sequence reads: CASSYSRDAGNTIYF. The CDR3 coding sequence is TGTGCCAGCAGTTACTCCAGGGACGCTGGAAACACCATATATTTT.

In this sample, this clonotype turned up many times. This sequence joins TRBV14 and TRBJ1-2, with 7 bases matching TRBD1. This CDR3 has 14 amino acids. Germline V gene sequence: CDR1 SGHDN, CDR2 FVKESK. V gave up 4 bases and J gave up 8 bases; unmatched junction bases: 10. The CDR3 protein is CASSRSDRLDGYTF. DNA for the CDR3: TGTGCCAGCAGCCGATCGGACAGGCTGGACGGCTACACCTTC.

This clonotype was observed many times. The CDR3 region has the DNA TGTGCCAGCAGTTACCCCAGGGGGAACACTGAAGCTTTCTTT. Amino acids: CASSYPRGNTEAFF. This chain joins TRBV6-2 or TRBV6-3 and TRBJ1-1, with D possibly matching TRBD1 (6 bases). Trimming left V 2 bases short and J 1 base short, with 8 bases between. The CDR3 sequence is 14 residues long. CDR1 is MNHEY and CDR2 is SVGEGT in the germline V gene.

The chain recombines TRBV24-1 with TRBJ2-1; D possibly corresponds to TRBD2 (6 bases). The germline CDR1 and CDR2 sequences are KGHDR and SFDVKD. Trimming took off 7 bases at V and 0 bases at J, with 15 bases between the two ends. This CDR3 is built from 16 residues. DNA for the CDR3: TGTGCCACCAGCCCTGGGACTTTGAGCTCCTACAATGAGCAGTTCTTC. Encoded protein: CATSPGTLSSYNEQFF.

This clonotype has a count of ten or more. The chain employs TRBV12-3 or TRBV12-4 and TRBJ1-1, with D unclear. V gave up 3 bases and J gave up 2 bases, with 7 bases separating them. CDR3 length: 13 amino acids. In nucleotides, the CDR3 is TGTGCCAGCAGTTTGATGGGAAACACTGAAGCTTTCTTT. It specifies CASSLMGNTEAFF.

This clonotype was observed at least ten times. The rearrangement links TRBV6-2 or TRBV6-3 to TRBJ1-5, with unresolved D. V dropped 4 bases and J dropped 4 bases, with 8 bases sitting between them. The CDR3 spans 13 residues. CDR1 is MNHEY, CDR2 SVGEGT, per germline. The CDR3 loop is CASSSSGNQPQHF. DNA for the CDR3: TGTGCCAGCAGTTCCAGCGGGAATCAGCCCCAGCATTTT.